This record concerns one T cell receptor beta chain sequence. The target antigen is unknown. This CDR3 spans 11 amino acids. V was pared by 2 bases and J by 6 bases, with 4 bases between. In germline, CDR1 is MGHDK, CDR2 SYGVNS. The data were taken from a study of T cell responses to AZD1222 COVID-19 vaccine. Study results and caveats: Spike regions recognized by vaccine-associated CD4 TCRs spanned the protein, led by 160-218 and 743-854. None of the repertoires were sampled until the peak T cell response had passed. Clonal diversity was possibly underestimated, and the donors were mostly white British, with more females.

Profiling relied on immunoSEQ multiplex PCR, and the TCRdb table lists in-frame clones only, not all of them. The sample consists of about 160,000 clones, more than 75% of them appearing once. The specimen comprised peripheral blood, sampled 28 days after the second AZD1222 dose. The genes are TRBV25-1 and TRBJ1-2; D gene ambiguous. This receptor was taken from an adult who received the AZD1222 COVID-19 vaccine. CDR3 nucleotide sequence: TGTGCCAGCAGTGAAGGTGATGGCTACACCTTC. Protein: CASSEGDGYTF.